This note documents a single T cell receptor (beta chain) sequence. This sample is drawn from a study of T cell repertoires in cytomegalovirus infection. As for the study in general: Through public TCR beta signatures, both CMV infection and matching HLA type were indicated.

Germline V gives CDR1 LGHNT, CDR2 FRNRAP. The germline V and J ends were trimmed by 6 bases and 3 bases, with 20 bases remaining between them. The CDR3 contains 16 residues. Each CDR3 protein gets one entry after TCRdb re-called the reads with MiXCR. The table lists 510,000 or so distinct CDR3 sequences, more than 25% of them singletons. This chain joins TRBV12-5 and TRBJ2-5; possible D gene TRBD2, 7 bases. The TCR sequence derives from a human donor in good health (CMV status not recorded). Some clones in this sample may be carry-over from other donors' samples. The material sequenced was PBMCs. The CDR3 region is CASGPGGALGKETQYF. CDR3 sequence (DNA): TGTGCTAGTGGGCCGGGGGGCGCCCTCGGTAAAGAGACCCAGTACTTC.